This T cell receptor beta chain appears in the sequencing data of a study of T cells in women clearing cervical HPV infection. As to this clone: Its antigen is as yet unknown. From the germline J gene comes the end of the CDR3, since the read stops 3 residues before it.

Germline V gene lookup returns CDR1 LNHDA and CDR2 SQIVND (reference sequence). The CDR3 is made up of 12 amino acids. Trimming removed 11 bases from V and 7 bases from J, with 14 bases in between. Study-wide results and limits: Combining TCR richness with V gene abundances gave around 0.83 AUC.

Measured with immunoSEQ multiplex PCR; TCRdb has only the in-frame clones, and not every one. In all, the sample yields 35,000 to 45,000 clones. This chain joins TRBV19 and TRBJ1-4, with D tentatively TRBD1 (5 bases). Sequenced material: blood buffy coat. The source of this sequence is a woman aged 18-70 years with a cervical HPV16 infection that either progressed to CIN3+ or cleared (not recorded which). The CDR3 loop reads CAAAGLGEKLFF. CDR3 bases read: TGTGCCGCCGCGGGGCTTGGTGAAAAA.